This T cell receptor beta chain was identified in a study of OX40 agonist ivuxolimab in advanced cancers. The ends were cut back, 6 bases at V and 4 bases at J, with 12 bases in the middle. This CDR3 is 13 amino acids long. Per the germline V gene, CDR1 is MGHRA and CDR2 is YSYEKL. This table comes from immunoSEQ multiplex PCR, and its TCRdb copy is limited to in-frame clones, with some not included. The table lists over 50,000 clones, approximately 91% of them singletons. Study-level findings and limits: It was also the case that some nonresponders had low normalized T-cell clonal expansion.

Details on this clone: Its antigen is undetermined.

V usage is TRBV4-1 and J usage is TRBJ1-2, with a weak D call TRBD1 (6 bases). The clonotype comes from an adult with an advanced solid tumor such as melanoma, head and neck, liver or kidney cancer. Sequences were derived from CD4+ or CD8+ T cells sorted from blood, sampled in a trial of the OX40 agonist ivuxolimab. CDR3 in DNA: TGCGCCAGCAGTCGCCAGACAGGCTATGGCTACACCTTC. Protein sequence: CASSRQTGYGYTF.